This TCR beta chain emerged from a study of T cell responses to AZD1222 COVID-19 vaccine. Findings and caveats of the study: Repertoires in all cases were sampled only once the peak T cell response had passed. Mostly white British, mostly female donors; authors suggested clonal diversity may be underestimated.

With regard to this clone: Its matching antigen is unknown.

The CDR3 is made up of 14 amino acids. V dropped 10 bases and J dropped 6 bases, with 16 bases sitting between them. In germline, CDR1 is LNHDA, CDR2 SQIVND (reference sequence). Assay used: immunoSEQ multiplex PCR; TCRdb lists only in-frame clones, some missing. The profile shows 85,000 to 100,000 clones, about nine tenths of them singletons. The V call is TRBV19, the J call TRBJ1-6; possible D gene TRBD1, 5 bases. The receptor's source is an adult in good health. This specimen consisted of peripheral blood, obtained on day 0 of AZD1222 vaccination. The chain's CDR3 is CATASQGFNSPLHF. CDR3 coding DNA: TGTGCCACCGCCTCCCAGGGTTTTAATTCACCCCTCCACTTT.